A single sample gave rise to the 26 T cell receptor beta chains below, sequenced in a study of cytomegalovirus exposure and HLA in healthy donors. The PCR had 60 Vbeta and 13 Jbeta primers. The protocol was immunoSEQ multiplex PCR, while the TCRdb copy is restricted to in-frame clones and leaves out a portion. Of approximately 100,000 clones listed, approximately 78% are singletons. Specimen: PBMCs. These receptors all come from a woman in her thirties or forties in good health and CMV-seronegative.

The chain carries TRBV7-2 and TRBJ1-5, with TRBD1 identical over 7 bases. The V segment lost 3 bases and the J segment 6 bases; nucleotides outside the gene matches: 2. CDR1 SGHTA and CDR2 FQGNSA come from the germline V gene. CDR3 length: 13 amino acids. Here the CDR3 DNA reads TGTGCCAGCAGCTTCGACAGGGTTCAGCCCCAGCATTTT. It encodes CASSFDRVQPQHF.

The CDR3 DNA reads TGTGCCAGCACTCCCGGGGGGGGACAGGGTCCGAAGACCCAGTACTTC. Protein sequence: CASTPGGGQGPKTQYF. V and J are TRBV28 and TRBJ2-5; D may be TRBD1 (9 bases). Germline CDR1 is MDHEN and CDR2 is SYDVKM. The CDR3 has 16 amino acids. V lost 7 bases and J 6 bases, leaving 24 bases between the germline ends.

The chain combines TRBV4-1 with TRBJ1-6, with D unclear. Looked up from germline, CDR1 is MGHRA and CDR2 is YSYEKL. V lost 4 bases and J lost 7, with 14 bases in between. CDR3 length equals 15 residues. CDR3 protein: CASSRSRSSNSPLHF. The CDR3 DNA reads TGCGCCAGCAGCCGGTCGCGGTCTTCCAATTCACCCCTCCACTTT.

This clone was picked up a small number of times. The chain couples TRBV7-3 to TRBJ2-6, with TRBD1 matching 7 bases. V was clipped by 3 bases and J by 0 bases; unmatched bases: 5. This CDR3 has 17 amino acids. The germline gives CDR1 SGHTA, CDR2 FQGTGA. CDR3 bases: TGTGCCAGCAGCTTCGGGACAGTTCTCTCTGGGGCCAACGTCCTGACTTTC. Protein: CASSFGTVLSGANVLTF.

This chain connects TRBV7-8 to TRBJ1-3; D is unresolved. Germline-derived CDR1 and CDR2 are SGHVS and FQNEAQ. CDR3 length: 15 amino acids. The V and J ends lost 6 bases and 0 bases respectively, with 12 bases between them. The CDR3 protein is CASRSGRDSGNTIYF. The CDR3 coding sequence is TGTGCCAGCAGATCTGGACGGGACTCTGGAAACACCATATATTTT.

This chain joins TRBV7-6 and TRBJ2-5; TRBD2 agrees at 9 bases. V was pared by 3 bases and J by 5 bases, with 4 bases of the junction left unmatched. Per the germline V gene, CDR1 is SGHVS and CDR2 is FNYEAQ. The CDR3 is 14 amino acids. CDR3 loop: CASSFAGGGETQYF. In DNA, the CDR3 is TGTGCCAGCAGCTTTGCGGGAGGGGGTGAGACCCAGTACTTC.

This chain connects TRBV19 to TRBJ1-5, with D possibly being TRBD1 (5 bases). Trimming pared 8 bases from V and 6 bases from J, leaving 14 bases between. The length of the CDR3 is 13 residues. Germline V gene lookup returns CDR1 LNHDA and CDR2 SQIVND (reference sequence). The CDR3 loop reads CASGQGWAQPQHF. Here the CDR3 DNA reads TGTGCCAGTGGACAAGGGTGGGCTCAGCCCCAGCATTTT.

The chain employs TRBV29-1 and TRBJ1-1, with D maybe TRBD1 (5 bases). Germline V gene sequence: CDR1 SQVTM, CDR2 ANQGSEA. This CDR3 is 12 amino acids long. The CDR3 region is CSGGFGNTEAFF. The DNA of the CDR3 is TGCAGTGGGGGGTTTGGGAACACTGAAGCTTTCTTT.

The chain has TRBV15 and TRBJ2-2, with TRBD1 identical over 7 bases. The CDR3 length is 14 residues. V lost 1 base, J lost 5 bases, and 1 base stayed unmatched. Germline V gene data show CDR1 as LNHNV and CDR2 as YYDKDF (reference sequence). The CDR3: CATSRGQGTGELFF. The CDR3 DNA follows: TGTGCCACCAGCAGAGGACAGGGAACCGGGGAGCTGTTTTTT.

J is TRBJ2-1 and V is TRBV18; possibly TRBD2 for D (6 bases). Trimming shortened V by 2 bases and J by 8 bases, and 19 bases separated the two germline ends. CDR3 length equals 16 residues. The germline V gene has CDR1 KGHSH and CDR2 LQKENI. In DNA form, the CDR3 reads TGTGCCAGCTCACCATCGGGACTGGCGATACTTGATGAGCAGTTCTTC. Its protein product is CASSPSGLAILDEQFF.

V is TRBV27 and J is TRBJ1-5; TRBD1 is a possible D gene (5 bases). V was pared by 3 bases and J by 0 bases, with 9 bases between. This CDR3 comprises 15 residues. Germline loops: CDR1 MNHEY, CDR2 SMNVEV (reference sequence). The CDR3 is CASSFGHNSNQPQHF. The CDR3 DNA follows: TGTGCCAGCAGTTTCGGACATAATAGCAATCAGCCCCAGCATTTT.

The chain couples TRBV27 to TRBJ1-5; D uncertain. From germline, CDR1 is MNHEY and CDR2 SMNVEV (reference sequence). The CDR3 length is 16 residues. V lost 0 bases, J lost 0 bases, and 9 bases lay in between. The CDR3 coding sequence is TGTGCCAGCAGTTTATCTTCGGGTTATAGCAATCAGCCCCAGCATTTT. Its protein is CASSLSSGYSNQPQHF.

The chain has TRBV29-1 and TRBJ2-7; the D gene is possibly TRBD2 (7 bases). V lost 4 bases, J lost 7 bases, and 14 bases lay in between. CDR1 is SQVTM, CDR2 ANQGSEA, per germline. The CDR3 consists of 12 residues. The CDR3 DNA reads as TGCAGCGTTGCCGCGGGGGCGCGGGAGCAGTACTTC. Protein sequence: CSVAAGAREQYF.

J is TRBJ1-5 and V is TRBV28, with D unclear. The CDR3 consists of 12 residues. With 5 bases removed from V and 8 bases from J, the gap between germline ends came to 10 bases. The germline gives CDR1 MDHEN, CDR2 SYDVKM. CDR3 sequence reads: CASSPIREPQHF. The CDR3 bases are TGTGCCAGCAGTCCTATACGGGAGCCCCAGCATTTT.

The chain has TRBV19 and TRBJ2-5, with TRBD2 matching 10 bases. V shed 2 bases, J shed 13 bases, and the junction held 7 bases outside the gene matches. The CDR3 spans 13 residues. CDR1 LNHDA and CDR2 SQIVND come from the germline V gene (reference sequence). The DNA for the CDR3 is TGTGCCAGTAGTATAAAACCTAGCGGGGGCCGGTACTTC. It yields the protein CASSIKPSGGRYF. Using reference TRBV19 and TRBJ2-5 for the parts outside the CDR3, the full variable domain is DGGITQSPKYLFRKEGQNVTLSCEQNLNHDAMYWYRQDPGQGLRLIYYSQIVNDFQKGDIAEGYSVSREKKESFPLTVTSAQKNPTAFYLCASSIKPSGGRYFGPGTRLLVL.

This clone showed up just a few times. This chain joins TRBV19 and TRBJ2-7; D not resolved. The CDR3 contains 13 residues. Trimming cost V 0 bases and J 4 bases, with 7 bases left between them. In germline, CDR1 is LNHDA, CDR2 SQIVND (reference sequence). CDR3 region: CASSIDASYEQYF. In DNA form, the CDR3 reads TGTGCCAGTAGTATAGATGCGTCTTACGAGCAGTACTTC.

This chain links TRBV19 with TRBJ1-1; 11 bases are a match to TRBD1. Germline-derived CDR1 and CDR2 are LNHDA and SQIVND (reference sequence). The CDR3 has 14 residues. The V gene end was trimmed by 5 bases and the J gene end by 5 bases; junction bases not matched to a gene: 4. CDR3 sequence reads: CASSGGQGETEAFF. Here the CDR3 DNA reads TGTGCCAGTAGTGGGGGACAGGGGGAAACTGAAGCTTTCTTT. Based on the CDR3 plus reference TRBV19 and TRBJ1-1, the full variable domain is DGGITQSPKYLFRKEGQNVTLSCEQNLNHDAMYWYRQDPGQGLRLIYYSQIVNDFQKGDIAEGYSVSREKKESFPLTVTSAQKNPTAFYLCASSGGQGETEAFFGQGTRLTVV.

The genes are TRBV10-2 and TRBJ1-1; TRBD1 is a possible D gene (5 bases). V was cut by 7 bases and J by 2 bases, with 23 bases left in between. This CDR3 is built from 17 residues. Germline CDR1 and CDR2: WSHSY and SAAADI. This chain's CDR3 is CASNGWVRGSYNTEAFF. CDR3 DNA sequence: TGCGCCAGCAACGGGTGGGTACGGGGGTCTTATAACACTGAAGCTTTCTTT.

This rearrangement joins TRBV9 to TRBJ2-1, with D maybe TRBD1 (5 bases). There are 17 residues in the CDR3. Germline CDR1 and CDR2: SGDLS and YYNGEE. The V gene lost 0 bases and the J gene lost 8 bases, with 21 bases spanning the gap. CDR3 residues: CASSVALEPPLRDEQFF. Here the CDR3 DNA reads TGTGCCAGCAGCGTAGCGCTAGAACCGCCGCTCAGGGATGAGCAGTTCTTC.

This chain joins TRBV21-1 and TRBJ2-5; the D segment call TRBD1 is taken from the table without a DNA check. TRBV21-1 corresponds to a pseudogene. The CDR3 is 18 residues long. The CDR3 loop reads CASSKEGLRGRMKETQYF. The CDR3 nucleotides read TGTGCCAGCAGCAAAGAAGGTTTAAGGGGGCGGATGAAAGAGACCCAGTACTTC.

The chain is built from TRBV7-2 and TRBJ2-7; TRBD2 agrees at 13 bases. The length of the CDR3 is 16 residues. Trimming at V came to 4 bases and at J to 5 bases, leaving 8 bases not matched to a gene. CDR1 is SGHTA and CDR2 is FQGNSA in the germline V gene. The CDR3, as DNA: TGTGCCAGCAGCTGGAGACTAGCGGGAGGTGTCGACGAGCAGTACTTC. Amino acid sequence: CASSWRLAGGVDEQYF.

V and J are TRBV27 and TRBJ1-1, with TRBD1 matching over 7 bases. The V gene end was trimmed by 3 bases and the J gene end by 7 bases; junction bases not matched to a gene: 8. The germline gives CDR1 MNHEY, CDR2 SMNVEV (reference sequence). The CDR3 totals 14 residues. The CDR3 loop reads CASSFRGQSDEAFF. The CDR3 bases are TGTGCCAGCAGTTTTAGGGGGCAGTCGGATGAAGCTTTCTTT.

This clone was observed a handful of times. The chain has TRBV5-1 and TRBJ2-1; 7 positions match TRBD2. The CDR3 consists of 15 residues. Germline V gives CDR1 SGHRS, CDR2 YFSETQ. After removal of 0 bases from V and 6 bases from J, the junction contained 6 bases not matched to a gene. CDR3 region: CASSLGTGGGNEQFF. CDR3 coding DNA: TGCGCCAGCAGCTTGGGGACGGGAGGTGGCAATGAGCAGTTCTTC. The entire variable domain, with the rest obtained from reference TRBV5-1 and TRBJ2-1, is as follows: KAGVTQTPRYLIKTRGQQVTLSCSPISGHRSVSWYQQTPGQGLQFLFEYFSETQRNKGNFPGRFSGRQFSNSRSEMNVSTLELGDSALYLCASSLGTGGGNEQFFGPGTRLTVL.

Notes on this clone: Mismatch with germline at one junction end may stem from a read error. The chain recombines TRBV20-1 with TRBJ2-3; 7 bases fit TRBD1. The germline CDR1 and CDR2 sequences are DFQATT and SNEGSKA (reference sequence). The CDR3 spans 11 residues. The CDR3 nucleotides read TGCAGTGCTAGCCCCACGGGACAGATGGTTTTT. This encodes CSASPTGQMVF.

CDR3 loop: CASSPAGLREQFF. CDR3 nucleotides: TGTGCCAGTAGTCCGGCGGGACTCAGAGAGCAGTTCTTC. The V call is TRBV19, the J call TRBJ2-1, with D possibly being TRBD2 (6 bases). V was trimmed by 5 bases and J by 10 bases, leaving 15 bases between them. The CDR3 contains 13 residues. Per the germline V gene, CDR1 is LNHDA and CDR2 is SQIVND (reference sequence).

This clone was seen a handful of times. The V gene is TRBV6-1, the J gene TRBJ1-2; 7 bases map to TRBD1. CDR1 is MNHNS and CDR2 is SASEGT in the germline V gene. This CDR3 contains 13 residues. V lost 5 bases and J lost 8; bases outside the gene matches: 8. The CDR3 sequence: CASSQGGSGGYTF. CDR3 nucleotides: TGTGCCAGCAGTCAAGGGGGCAGCGGGGGCTACACCTTC.